The 9 T cell receptor beta chains given below trace back to one sample, sequenced in a study of memory CD8 T cells in hepatitis C reinfection. The time point: pre-reinfection, 55 to 20 weeks before reinfection detection. No in vitro expansion preceded TCR sequencing of the sorted cells. TCRdb's table, derived via immunoSEQ multiplex PCR, lists solely in-frame clones and lacks some. Of 45,000 to 55,000 clones in the sample, 89% were seen once. Material for sequencing was naive CD8+ T cells sorted from blood. These receptors originate from a young man with hepatitis C virus infection.

The V and J genes are TRBV14 and TRBJ1-3, with unresolved D. The CDR3 covers 16 residues. Per the germline V gene, CDR1 is SGHDN and CDR2 is FVKESK. Between the trimmed V and J ends, which lost 1 base and 1 base, there was a span of 11 bases. CDR3 nucleotides: TGTGCCAGCAGCCAAGGAGGAGGTGGGTCTGGAAACACCATATATTTT. Translated: CASSQGGGGSGNTIYF.

The chain joins TRBV11-2 to TRBJ2-1; D is unclear. The germline V gene has CDR1 SGHAT and CDR2 FQNNGV. CDR3 length: 13 residues. V was cut by 1 base and J by 5 bases, with 6 bases left in between. Here the CDR3 reads CASSLAVNNEQFF. CDR3 coding DNA: TGTGCCAGCAGCTTAGCCGTAAACAATGAGCAGTTCTTC.

The chain carries TRBV29-1 and TRBJ2-5, with D possibly being TRBD2 (6 bases). CDR3 length: 14 residues. The V and J ends lost 2 bases and 4 bases respectively, with 14 bases between them. The germline CDR1 and CDR2 sequences are SQVTM and ANQGSEA. Here the CDR3 reads CSVERRETSETQYF. CDR3 nucleotides: TGCAGCGTTGAAAGGCGGGAAACTTCAGAGACCCAGTACTTC.

The genes are TRBV27 and TRBJ1-1, with D possibly TRBD1 on 5 matching bases. Trimming shortened V by 5 bases and J by 1 base, and 14 bases separated the two germline ends. The CDR3 consists of 15 residues. Germline assignment: CDR1 MNHEY and CDR2 SMNVEV (reference sequence). CDR3 loop: CASSPGAGWNTEAFF. The CDR3 DNA is TGTGCCAGCAGTCCGGGCGCAGGGTGGAACACTGAAGCTTTCTTT.

The gene calls are TRBV12-5 and TRBJ2-2, with TRBD1 matching over 7 bases. CDR1 is LGHNT and CDR2 is FRNRAP in the germline V gene. The V gene end was trimmed by 0 bases and the J gene end by 3 bases; junction bases not matched to a gene: 7. This CDR3 is built from 17 residues. The CDR3 DNA follows: TGTGCTAGTGGTTTGGTTGCTACAGGGGCGGACACCGGGGAGCTGTTTTTT. Its protein product is CASGLVATGADTGELFF.

V gene TRBV6-5 combines with J gene TRBJ2-7; unclear D gene. CDR1 and CDR2 (germline): MNHEY, SVGAGI. Trimming took off 4 bases at V and 3 bases at J, with 10 bases between the two ends. The CDR3 runs to 13 residues. This chain's CDR3 is CASSSVENYEQYV. The DNA for the CDR3 is TGTGCCAGCAGTTCGGTGGAGAACTACGAGCAGTACGTC.

This rearrangement joins TRBV28 to TRBJ2-5, with 8 bases lining up with TRBD1. The CDR3 sequence is 16 residues long. Germline V CDR1 and CDR2: MDHEN, SYDVKM. The ends lost 5 bases at V and 2 bases at J; junction bases unmatched: 10. The CDR3 spells CASSPRTGPRQETQYF. CDR3 nucleotide sequence: TGTGCCAGCAGTCCTCGGACAGGGCCGAGACAAGAGACCCAGTACTTC. Full variable domain (rest looked up from reference TRBV28 and TRBJ2-5): DVKVTQSSRYLVKRTGEKVFLECVQDMDHENMFWYRQDPGLGLRLIYFSYDVKMKEKGDIPEGYSVSREKKERFSLILESASTNQTSMYLCASSPRTGPRQETQYFGPGTRLLVL.

This chain joins TRBV27 and TRBJ1-6, with unresolved D. V dropped 6 bases and J dropped 5 bases, with 11 bases sitting between them. In germline, CDR1 is MNHEY, CDR2 SMNVEV (reference sequence). The CDR3 spans 14 residues. In DNA, the CDR3 is TGTGCCAGCAGACCCGGCGGGAATAATTCACCCCTCCACTTT. It encodes CASRPGGNNSPLHF.

The genes are TRBV13 and TRBJ2-7, with D maybe TRBD2 (5 bases). With 0 bases removed from V and 0 bases from J, the gap between germline ends came to 6 bases. The CDR3 has 14 amino acids. Germline V gene sequence: CDR1 PRHDT, CDR2 FYEKMQ (reference sequence). CDR3 amino acids: CASSLGGDSYEQYF. The CDR3 nucleotides are TGTGCCAGCAGCTTAGGCGGGGACTCCTACGAGCAGTACTTC.